A single TCR beta chain is shown here with its context. These data belong to a study of blood T cell repertoires in COVID-19. On the study more broadly: T cells, B-cell-depleted T cells, or PBMCs provided the cDNA or gDNA that served as material.

Sequencing was performed with immunoSEQ multiplex PCR; in TCRdb, only in-frame clones are kept and a portion is missing. Of some 200,000 clones in the sample, roughly four fifths were seen once. The receptor's source is a man aged 25-40 years with active or convalescent COVID-19. The material sequenced was peripheral blood.

The CDR3 protein is CASYLNTEAFF. Here the CDR3 DNA reads TGTGCCAGCTACTTGAACACTGAAGCTTTCTTT. The chain uses TRBV5-6 and TRBJ1-1, with D hard to call. The germline V gene encodes CDR1 SGHDT and CDR2 YYEEEE. The CDR3 totals 11 residues. Trimming shortened V by 7 bases and J by 0 bases, and 4 bases separated the two germline ends.